This TCR beta chain was identified in a study of early stage breast cancer tumors. For the study at large: Most of the 16 invasive tumors were ER+, PR+ and HER2-. Invasive lobular carcinomas made up about 30% of the 12 ER+/PR+/HER2- tumors. Study-wide results and limits: Enriched TCRB sequences shared across patients were mostly commonly generated sequences. In most of the 16 patients, blood comparison separated tumor from normal breast.

A remark on this clone: The antigen is undetermined.

The table came from immunoSEQ multiplex PCR; TCRdb's copy has only in-frame clones and leaves some out. The repertoire holds 25,000 to 30,000 clones, with more than 80% as singletons. With 6 bases clipped from V and 5 bases from J, the junction kept 10 bases outside the gene matches. Germline V lookup: CDR1 SGDLS, CDR2 YYNGEE. CDR3 length: 14 amino acids. The chain employs TRBV9 and TRBJ2-7; 8 bases map to TRBD2. This receptor was taken from a person in their sixties with breast cancer. The sequenced sample was blood. The chain's CDR3 is CASTSAGAGDEQYF. In nucleotides, the CDR3 is TGTGCCAGCACCTCGGCCGGAGCGGGAGACGAGCAGTACTTC.